This T cell receptor beta chain was sequenced during a study of T-cell reconstitution after alpha-beta-depleted transplantation in children. The TCRbeta library incorporated unique molecular identifiers. TCRdb reprocessed the PCR reads via MiXCR and lists one record per CDR3 protein. The table lists about 91,000 distinct CDR3 sequences, 7.5% to 9.5% of them singletons, with just under 7% in the top ten. The CDR3 runs 14 residues. Germline-derived CDR1 and CDR2 are SGHRS and YFSETQ. Trimming took 5 bases from V and 3 from J, leaving 14 bases between them. This clonotype was detected a few times. The V gene is TRBV5-1, the J gene TRBJ1-1; D not certain. This clonotype originated in a human donor who donated a stem cell graft to a child with congenital amegakaryocytic thrombocytopenia. The source material was PBMCs from the stem cell graft donor, sampled from the stem cell graft. Here the CDR3 DNA reads TGCGCCAGCAGGCCCCGGATAGATCACACTGAAGCTTTCTTT. This codes for CASRPRIDHTEAFF.